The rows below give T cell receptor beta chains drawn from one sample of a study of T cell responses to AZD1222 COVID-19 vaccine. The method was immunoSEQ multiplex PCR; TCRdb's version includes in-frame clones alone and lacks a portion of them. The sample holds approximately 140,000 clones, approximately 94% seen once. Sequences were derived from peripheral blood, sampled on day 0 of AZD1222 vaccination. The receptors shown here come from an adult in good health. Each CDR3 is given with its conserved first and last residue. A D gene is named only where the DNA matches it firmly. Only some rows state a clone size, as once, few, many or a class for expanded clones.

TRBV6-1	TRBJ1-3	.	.	CASSEALRTNTIYF	TGTGCCAGCAGTGAAGCGTTGCGAACAAACACCATATATTTT
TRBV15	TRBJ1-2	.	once	CATSPRGGGFPSTYGYTF	TGTGCCACCAGCCCCCGGGGTGGCGGTTTTCCTTCCACCTATGGCTACACCTTC
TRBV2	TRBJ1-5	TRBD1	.	CASTGTGGGNQPQHF	TGTGCCAGCACCGGGACAGGGGGGGGCAATCAGCCCCAGCATTTT
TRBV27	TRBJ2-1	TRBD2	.	CASSPQGTSEYNEQFF	TGTGCCAGCAGTCCACAGGGGACTAGCGAGTACAATGAGCAGTTCTTC
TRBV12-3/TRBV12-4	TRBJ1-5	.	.	CASSFQGNQPQHF	TGTGCCAGCAGTTTTCAAGGGAACCAGCCCCAGCATTTT
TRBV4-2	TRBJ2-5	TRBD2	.	CASSQEGAGGLQETQYF	TGTGCCAGCAGCCAAGAGGGAGCGGGAGGTCTCCAAGAGACCCAGTACTTC
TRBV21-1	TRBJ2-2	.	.	CASSKGGAQRPGTGELFF	TGTGCCAGCAGCAAAGGGGGGGCCCAGAGGCCCGGCACCGGGGAGCTGTTTTTT
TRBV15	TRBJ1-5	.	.	CATSREAVNGNQPQHF	TGTGCCACCAGCAGAGAGGCGGTAAACGGCAATCAGCCCCAGCATTTT
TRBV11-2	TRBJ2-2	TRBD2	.	CASSPIAGDRVGELFF	TGTGCCAGCAGCCCGATAGCGGGAGACAGAGTCGGGGAGCTGTTTTTT
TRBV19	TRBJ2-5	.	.	CASSNWDISGETQYF	TGTGCCAGTAGTAACTGGGACATTAGCGGAGAGACCCAGTACTTC
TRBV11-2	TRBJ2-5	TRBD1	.	CASSSTGGQRETQYF	TGTGCCAGCAGCTCCACAGGGGGCCAAAGGGAGACCCAGTACTTC
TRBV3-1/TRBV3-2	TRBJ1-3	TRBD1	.	CASSQEGTVSGNTIYF	TGTGCCAGCAGCCAAGAAGGGACAGTCTCTGGAAACACCATATATTTT
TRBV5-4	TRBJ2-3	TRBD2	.	CASSSTSGGGDTQYF	TGTGCCAGCAGCTCCACTAGCGGGGGAGGAGATACGCAGTATTTT
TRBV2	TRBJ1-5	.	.	CASSESDRNQPQHF	TGTGCCAGCAGTGAATCCGACAGAAATCAGCCCCAGCATTTT
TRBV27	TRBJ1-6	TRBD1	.	CASSWTGLNSPLHF	TGTGCCAGCAGCTGGACAGGGTTAAATTCACCCCTCCACTTT
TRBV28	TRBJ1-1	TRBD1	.	CASSLRPGTGGDTEAFF	TGTGCCAGCAGTCTCCGTCCCGGGACAGGGGGGGACACTGAAGCTTTCTTT
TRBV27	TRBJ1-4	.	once	CASSLTWLNNEKLFF	TGTGCCAGCAGTCTAACATGGCTGAACAATGAAAAACTGTTTTTT
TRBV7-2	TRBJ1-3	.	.	CASSPRNLRGNTIYF	TGTGCCAGCAGCCCCCGCAACTTGCGAGGAAACACCATATATTTT
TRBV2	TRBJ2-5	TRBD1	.	CASSASGQGGETQYF	TGTGCCAGCAGTGCCTCGGGACAGGGTGGAGAGACCCAGTACTTC
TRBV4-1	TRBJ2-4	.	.	CASSQDPFSKNIQYF	TGCGCCAGCAGCCAAGATCCGTTTTCCAAAAACATTCAGTACTTC
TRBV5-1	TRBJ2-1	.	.	CASSLWDTYNEQFF	TGCGCCAGCAGCCTATGGGACACATACAATGAGCAGTTCTTC
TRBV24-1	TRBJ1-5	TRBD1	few	CATSDPGQGDQPQHF	TGTGCCACCAGTGATCCGGGACAGGGTGACCAGCCCCAGCATTTT
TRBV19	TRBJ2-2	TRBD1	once	CASSTHDRGMGELFF	TGTGCCAGTAGTACGCATGACAGGGGGATGGGGGAGCTGTTTTTT
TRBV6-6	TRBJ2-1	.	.	CASTPVGASSYNEQFF	TGTGCCAGCACCCCAGTAGGGGCGTCGTCCTACAATGAGCAGTTCTTC
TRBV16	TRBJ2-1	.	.	CASSQGRTGFWSNEQFF	TGTGCCAGCAGCCAGGGTCGTACAGGGTTCTGGTCAAATGAGCAGTTCTTC
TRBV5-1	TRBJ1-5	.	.	CASSLDQGRNQPQHF	TGCGCCAGCAGCTTGGATCAGGGTAGGAATCAGCCCCAGCATTTT
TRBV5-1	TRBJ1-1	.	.	CASSLDGSSNTEAFF	TGCGCCAGCAGCTTGGACGGGAGCTCGAACACTGAAGCTTTCTTT
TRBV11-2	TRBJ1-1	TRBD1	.	CASSFWGTGANTEAFF	TGTGCCAGCAGCTTTTGGGGGACAGGGGCGAACACTGAAGCTTTCTTT
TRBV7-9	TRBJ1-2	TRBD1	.	CASSLATGTGDYGYTF	TGTGCCAGCAGCTTAGCAACCGGGACAGGTGATTATGGCTACACCTTC
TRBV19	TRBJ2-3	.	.	CASTPGWITDTQYF	TGTGCCAGTACCCCAGGGTGGATCACAGATACGCAGTATTTT
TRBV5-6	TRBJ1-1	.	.	CASSVPGDTEAFF	TGTGCCAGCAGCGTTCCCGGGGACACTGAAGCTTTCTTT
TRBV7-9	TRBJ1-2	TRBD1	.	CASSSTGINYGYTF	TGTGCCAGCAGCTCGACAGGGATTAACTATGGCTACACCTTC
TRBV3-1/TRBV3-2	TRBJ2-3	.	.	CASSPGTLDTQYF	TGTGCCAGCAGCCCCGGGACCTTAGATACGCAGTATTTT
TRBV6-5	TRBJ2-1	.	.	CASIRGGEQFF	TGTGCCAGCATTAGGGGGGGTGAGCAGTTCTTC
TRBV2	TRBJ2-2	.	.	CASSPGVGELFF	TGTGCCAGCAGTCCAGGGGTCGGGGAGCTGTTTTTT
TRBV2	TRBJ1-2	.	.	CASKTGEFGYTF	TGTGCCAGCAAAACAGGAGAATTTGGCTACACCTTC
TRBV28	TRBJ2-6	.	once	CAARTATRGANVLTF	TGTGCCGCTAGGACAGCGACTCGTGGGGCCAACGTCCTGACTTTC
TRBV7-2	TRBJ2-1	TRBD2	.	CASSRLAVEQFF	TGTGCCAGCAGCCGACTAGCGGTAGAGCAGTTCTTC
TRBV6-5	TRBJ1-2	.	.	CASSLDGTNYGYTF	TGTGCCAGCAGTCTGGACGGTACTAACTATGGCTACACCTTC
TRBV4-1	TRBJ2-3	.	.	CASSQAGDTQYF	TGCGCCAGCAGCCAAGCGGGGGATACGCAGTATTTT
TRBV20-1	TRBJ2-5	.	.	CSARVGETQYF	TGCAGTGCTAGAGTGGGGGAGACCCAGTACTTC
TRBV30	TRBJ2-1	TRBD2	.	CAWTLGLAGGGDEQFF	TGTGCCTGGACCTTAGGACTAGCGGGAGGAGGCGATGAGCAGTTCTTC
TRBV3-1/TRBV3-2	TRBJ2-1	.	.	CASSRIRDEQFF	TGTGCCAGCAGCCGAATCCGAGATGAGCAGTTCTTC
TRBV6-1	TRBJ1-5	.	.	CASSEGQTQHF	TGTGCCAGCAGTGAAGGCCAGACCCAGCATTTT
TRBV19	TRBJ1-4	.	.	CASSYLRGATNEKLFF	TGTGCCAGTAGCTATCTACGGGGAGCAACTAATGAAAAACTGTTTTTT
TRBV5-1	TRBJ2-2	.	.	CASSLGTANTGELFF	TGCGCCAGCAGCTTGGGGACGGCAAACACCGGGGAGCTGTTTTTT
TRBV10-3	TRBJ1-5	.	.	CAIAMNRENQPQHF	TGTGCCATCGCGATGAACAGGGAGAATCAGCCCCAGCATTTT
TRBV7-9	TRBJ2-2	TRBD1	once	CASSFGTGVTGELFF	TGTGCCAGCAGCTTTGGGACAGGGGTCACCGGGGAGCTGTTTTTT
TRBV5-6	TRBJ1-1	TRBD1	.	CASSWGDRAFTEAFF	TGTGCCAGCAGTTGGGGGGACAGGGCATTCACTGAAGCTTTCTTT
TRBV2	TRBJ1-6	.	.	CASSDSRGAYNSPLHF	TGTGCCAGCAGCGACTCGAGGGGAGCCTATAATTCACCCCTCCACTTT
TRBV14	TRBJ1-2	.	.	CASSQDPASRTGYTF	TGTGCCAGCAGCCAAGACCCCGCCAGCAGGACTGGCTACACCTTC
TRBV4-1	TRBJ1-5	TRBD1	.	CASSSGGYSNQPQHF	TGCGCCAGCAGCTCAGGGGGATATAGCAATCAGCCCCAGCATTTT
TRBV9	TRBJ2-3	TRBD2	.	CASSASGSITDTQYF	TGTGCCAGCAGCGCTAGCGGGAGTATCACAGATACGCAGTATTTT
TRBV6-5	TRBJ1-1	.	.	CAIRGTNTEAFF	TGTGCCATCCGGGGCACTAACACTGAAGCTTTCTTT
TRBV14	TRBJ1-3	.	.	CASSLLGVAGNTIYF	TGTGCCAGCAGCCTCTTGGGGGTCGCTGGAAACACCATATATTTT
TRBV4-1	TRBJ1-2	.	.	CASSPRDLTRNGYTF	TGCGCCAGCAGCCCACGGGACCTCACAAGGAATGGCTACACCTTC
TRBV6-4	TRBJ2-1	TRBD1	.	CASSVTGGNEQFF	TGTGCCAGCAGTGTCACAGGGGGCAATGAGCAGTTCTTC